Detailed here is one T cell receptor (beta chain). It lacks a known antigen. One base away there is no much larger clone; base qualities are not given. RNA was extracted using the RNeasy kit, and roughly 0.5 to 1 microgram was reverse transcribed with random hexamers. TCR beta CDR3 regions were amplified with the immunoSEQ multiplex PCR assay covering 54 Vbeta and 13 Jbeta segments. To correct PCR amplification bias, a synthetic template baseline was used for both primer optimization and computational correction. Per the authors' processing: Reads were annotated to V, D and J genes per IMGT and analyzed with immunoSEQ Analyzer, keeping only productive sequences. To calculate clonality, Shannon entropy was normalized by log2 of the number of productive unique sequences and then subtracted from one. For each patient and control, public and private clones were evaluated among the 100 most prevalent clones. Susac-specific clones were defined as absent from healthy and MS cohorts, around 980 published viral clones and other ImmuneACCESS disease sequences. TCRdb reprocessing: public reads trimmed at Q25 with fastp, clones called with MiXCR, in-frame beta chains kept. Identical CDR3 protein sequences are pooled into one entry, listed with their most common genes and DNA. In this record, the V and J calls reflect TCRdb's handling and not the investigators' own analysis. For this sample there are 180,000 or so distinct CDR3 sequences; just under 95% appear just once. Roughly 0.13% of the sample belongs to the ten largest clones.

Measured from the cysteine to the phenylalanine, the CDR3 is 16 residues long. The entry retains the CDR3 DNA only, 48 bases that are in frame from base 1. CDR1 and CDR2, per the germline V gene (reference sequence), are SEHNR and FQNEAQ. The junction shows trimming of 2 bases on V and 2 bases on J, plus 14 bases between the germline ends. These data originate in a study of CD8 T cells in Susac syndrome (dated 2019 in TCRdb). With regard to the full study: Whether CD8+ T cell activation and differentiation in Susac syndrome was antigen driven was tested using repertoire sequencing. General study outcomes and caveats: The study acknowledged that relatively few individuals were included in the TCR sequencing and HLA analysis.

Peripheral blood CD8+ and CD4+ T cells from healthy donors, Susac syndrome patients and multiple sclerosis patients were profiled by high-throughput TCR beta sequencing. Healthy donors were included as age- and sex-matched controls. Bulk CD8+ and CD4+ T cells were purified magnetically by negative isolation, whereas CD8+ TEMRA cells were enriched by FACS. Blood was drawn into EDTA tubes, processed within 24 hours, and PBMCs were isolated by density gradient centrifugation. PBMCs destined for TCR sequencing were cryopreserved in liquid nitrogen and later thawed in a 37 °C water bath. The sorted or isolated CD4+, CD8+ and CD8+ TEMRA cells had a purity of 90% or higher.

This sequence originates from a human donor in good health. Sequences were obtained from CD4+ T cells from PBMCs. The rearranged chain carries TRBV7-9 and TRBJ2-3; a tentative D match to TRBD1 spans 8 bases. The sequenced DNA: TGTGCCAGCAGCTTACACAGGGGGGGGGACACAGATACGCAGTATTTT. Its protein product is CASSLHRGGDTDTQYF.